The 10 T cell receptor beta chains reported below all come from one sample, sequenced in a study of blood T cell repertoires in COVID-19. Here immunoSEQ multiplex PCR was the method, and the copy in TCRdb shows in-frame clones only, minus some. This table holds roughly 280,000 clones, roughly nine tenths found once. Material for sequencing was PBMCs or T cells enriched from blood (not recorded which). These receptors came from a woman between 18 and 30 years old who had recovered from COVID-19.

The V and J genes are TRBV13 and TRBJ2-1; TRBD2 matches 8 bases. The CDR3 length is 16 residues. After removal of 4 bases from V and 8 bases from J, the junction contained 13 bases not matched to a gene. The germline gives CDR1 PRHDT, CDR2 FYEKMQ (reference sequence). The CDR3 region is CASSSWGSGGGDEQFF. The CDR3 DNA follows: TGTGCCAGCAGCTCCTGGGGCAGCGGGGGTGGTGATGAGCAGTTCTTC.

The chain links TRBV6-5 to TRBJ2-5, with 9 bases fitting TRBD2. Germline V gene sequence: CDR1 MNHEY, CDR2 SVGAGI. The ends lost 10 bases at V and 0 bases at J; junction bases unmatched: 6. The CDR3 spans 14 residues. CDR3 DNA sequence: TGTGCCACTTCAGCGGGGGGCAACCAAGAGACCCAGTACTTC. Amino acids: CATSAGGNQETQYF.

The rearrangement uses TRBV19 and TRBJ1-4; no definite D call. CDR1 and CDR2 (germline): LNHDA, SQIVND (reference sequence). The V end was cut by 3 bases, the J end by 6 bases, with 17 bases between. This CDR3 is 16 amino acids long. For the CDR3, the DNA is TGTGCCAGTAGTATTGTCCCAAACTACGGAGATGAAAAACTGTTTTTT. Its translation: CASSIVPNYGDEKLFF.

This chain links TRBV30 with TRBJ2-7, with 7 bases fitting TRBD1. The CDR3 is made up of 15 amino acids. The V segment lost 0 bases and the J segment 0 bases; nucleotides outside the gene matches: 5. Germline CDR1 is GTSNPN and CDR2 is SVGIG (reference sequence). CDR3 amino acids: CAWSVRQGGSYEQYF. The CDR3 DNA reads as TGTGCCTGGAGTGTACGACAGGGCGGCTCCTACGAGCAGTACTTC.

J is TRBJ2-5 and V is TRBV7-9; possibly TRBD2 for D (9 bases). Trimming cost V 5 bases and J 5 bases, with 21 bases left between them. CDR1 SEHNR and CDR2 FQNEAQ come from the germline V gene (reference sequence). This CDR3 has 16 amino acids. The CDR3 DNA sequence: TGTGCCAGCAGCGCAAGACAGGGGCGGGAGGGGGAGACCCAGTACTTC. This translates into CASSARQGREGETQYF.

There are a few counts of this clone. V usage is TRBV10-1 and J usage is TRBJ1-1; 9 nucleotides agree with TRBD1. Germline V gene lookup returns CDR1 WNHNN and CDR2 SYGVQD (reference sequence). J was trimmed by 5 bases and V by 4 bases; bases with no gene match: 5. The length of the CDR3 is 14 residues. DNA of the CDR3: TGCGCCAGCAGTGGGACAGGGGTTGGAACTGAAGCTTTCTTT. Translation gives CASSGTGVGTEAFF.

This chain connects TRBV11-2 to TRBJ1-4; TRBD1 matches at 9 bases. This CDR3 is 14 amino acids long. Germline assignment: CDR1 SGHAT and CDR2 FQNNGV. J lost 7 bases, V lost 6 bases, and 6 bases had no gene match. The CDR3 is CASSRDRESEKLFF. The CDR3, as DNA: TGTGCCAGCAGTCGGGACAGGGAGAGTGAAAAACTGTTTTTT.

The chain couples TRBV5-4 to TRBJ1-2, with 10 nucleotides matching TRBD1. After removal of 4 bases from V and 7 bases from J, the junction contained 10 bases not matched to a gene. CDR1 and CDR2 from the germline V gene are SGHNT and YYREEE (reference sequence). CDR3 length: 15 amino acids. The CDR3 reads CASSQGQGVTRGYTF. CDR3 bases: TGTGCCAGCAGCCAAGGACAGGGGGTTACTCGTGGCTACACCTTC. The variable domain in full, with the rest retrieved from reference TRBV5-4 and TRBJ1-2, is ETGVTQSPTHLIKTRGQQVTLRCSSQSGHNTVSWYQQALGQGPQFIFQYYREEENGRGNFPPRFSGLQFPNYSSELNVNALELDDSALYLCASSQGQGVTRGYTFGSGTRLTVV.

This rearrangement joins TRBV9 to TRBJ1-5, with a tentative D call TRBD1 (5 bases). The CDR3 is 16 amino acids. The V gene lost 2 bases and the J gene lost 0 bases, with 12 bases spanning the gap. Per the germline V gene, CDR1 is SGDLS and CDR2 is YYNGEE. This CDR3 reads CASSVRGGGSNQPQHF. DNA of the CDR3: TGTGCCAGCAGCGTGAGGGGCGGGGGTAGCAATCAGCCCCAGCATTTT.

The V gene is TRBV7-9, the J gene TRBJ2-7; 7 bases match TRBD2. Trimming took 5 bases from V and 7 from J; bases not matched to a gene: 5. The germline V gene has CDR1 SEHNR and CDR2 FQNEAQ (reference sequence). This CDR3 region has 12 residues. CDR3 region: CASSDGGNEQYF. The CDR3 DNA reads TGTGCCAGCAGCGACGGGGGGAATGAGCAGTACTTC. Using reference TRBV7-9 and TRBJ2-7 for the parts outside the CDR3, the full variable domain is DTGVSQNPRHKITKRGQNVTFRCDPISEHNRLYWYRQTLGQGPEFLTYFQNEAQLEKSRLLSDRFSAERPKGSFSTLEIQRTEQGDSAMYLCASSDGGNEQYFGPGTRLTVT.